Shown below are 32 T cell receptor beta chains from a single sample sequenced in a study of shared clonotypes between healthy human individuals (dated by TCRdb to the early 2020s). Library construction relied on the immunoSEQ multiplex PCR assay. The immuneACCESS repertoire file appears here via TCRdb, limited to in-frame rearrangements. These files lack a portion of the clones; in checked studies, under half of the deficit traces to unresolved V genes, and the cause of the others is not known. The sample table holds roughly 2.5 million clones, of which more than 80% were seen once. Together, the top ten hold roughly 0.13% of the sample. The sequencing input was naive CD4+ T cells sorted from blood. The sample's cell subset or site label, in plain terms: CD45RA+ positively selected. The receptors originated from a man younger than 35 in good health.

Note on this clone: Other DNA sequences in this specimen translate into the identical CDR3. The rearrangement joins TRBV20-1 to TRBJ1-2, with TRBD1 matching over 7 bases. Per germline, CDR1 DFQATT and CDR2 SNEGSKA (reference sequence). V trimming: 0 bases; J trimming: 11 bases; junction bases outside the gene matches: 3. This CDR3 region has 11 residues. CDR3 residues: CSARDRGGYTF. CDR3 nucleotides: TGCAGTGCTAGAGACAGGGGGGGATACACCTTC.

This clone has a single count. Distinct nucleotide sequences in the sample also encode this CDR3. V and J are TRBV6-6 and TRBJ1-5; 9 bases agree with TRBD1. The CDR3 contains 14 residues. Germline loops: CDR1 MNHNY, CDR2 SVGAGI (reference sequence). J lost 2 bases, V lost 5 bases, and 1 base had no gene match. The CDR3 DNA reads as TGTGCCAGCAGTACAGGGGGCGGCAATCAGCCCCAGCATTTT. It encodes CASSTGGGNQPQHF.

The gene calls are TRBV10-3 and TRBJ2-1, with 10 bases fitting TRBD2. V dropped 5 bases and J dropped 2; count of bases not matched to a gene: 3. This CDR3 contains 15 residues. Germline lookup yields CDR1 ENHRY and CDR2 SYGVKD. The CDR3 region is CAISQSGGAYNEQFF. Written as DNA, the CDR3 is TGTGCCATCAGTCAGAGCGGGGGGGCCTACAATGAGCAGTTCTTC.

The rearrangement uses TRBV9 and TRBJ2-2; TRBD1 aligns across 8 bases. With V trimmed by 4 bases and J by 2 bases, 7 bases remained unmatched. Germline V lookup: CDR1 SGDLS, CDR2 YYNGEE. CDR3 length equals 16 residues. CDR3 coding DNA: TGTGCCAGCAGCATTGGACAGGGTGCCAACACCGGGGAGCTGTTTTTT. This gives the protein CASSIGQGANTGELFF.

This chain links TRBV10-3 with TRBJ1-1; a weak D match, TRBD1 (6 bases). The V end was cut by 5 bases, the J end by 1 base, with 11 bases between. The CDR3 has 14 amino acids. Germline V CDR1 and CDR2: ENHRY, SYGVKD. The CDR3 spells CAISQQGPNTEAFF. As DNA, the CDR3 is TGTGCCATCAGTCAACAGGGACCGAACACTGAAGCTTTCTTT.

The rearrangement uses TRBV25-1 and TRBJ1-5, with D perhaps TRBD1 (6 bases). Trimming cost V 11 bases and J 11 bases, with 22 bases left between them. The V gene's germline CDR1 is MGHDK and CDR2 SYGVNS. This CDR3 is built from 13 residues. CDR3 sequence: CAAGGGPHGAQHF. In DNA form, the CDR3 reads TGTGCCGCCGGCGGGGGCCCTCACGGGGCCCAGCATTTT.

The table lists this clone with a count of one. The chain employs TRBV19 and TRBJ1-6, with D perhaps matching TRBD1 (5 bases). Germline V CDR1 and CDR2: LNHDA, SQIVND (reference sequence). The CDR3 contains 14 residues. Deletions cut 3 bases from V and 6 bases from J, with 9 bases between. DNA of the CDR3: TGTGCCAGTAGTATGGGGACGGGTAATTCACCCCTCCACTTT. Its protein product is CASSMGTGNSPLHF.

The chain recombines TRBV19 with TRBJ1-1, with D maybe TRBD1 (5 bases). CDR3 size: 15 residues. V lost 1 base to trimming and J lost 4 bases, with 13 bases between them. Germline CDR1 is LNHDA and CDR2 is SQIVND (reference sequence). The CDR3: CASSIAEGSLTEAFF. In DNA form, the CDR3 reads TGTGCCAGTAGTATAGCGGAGGGGTCTCTCACTGAAGCTTTCTTT.

DNA for the CDR3: TGCGCCAGCAGCCAAGATACTGGACTTACGAACAATGAGCAGTTCTTC. Encoded protein: CASSQDTGLTNNEQFF. The genes are TRBV4-1 and TRBJ2-1; tentative D call: TRBD2 (5 bases). The CDR3 sequence is 16 residues long. The ends were cut back, 0 bases at V and 5 bases at J, with 14 bases in the middle. Germline CDR1 is MGHRA and CDR2 is YSYEKL.

The chain employs TRBV5-6 and TRBJ1-4, with TRBD1 identical over 8 bases. Germline lookup yields CDR1 SGHDT and CDR2 YYEEEE. CDR3 length: 15 amino acids. V shed 1 base, J shed 5 bases, and the junction held 4 bases outside the gene matches. CDR3 in DNA: TGTGCCAGCAGCTTGACAGGGGGAAAGAATGAAAAACTGTTTTTT. It codes for CASSLTGGKNEKLFF. Based on the CDR3 plus reference TRBV5-6 and TRBJ1-4, the full variable domain is DAGVTQSPTHLIKTRGQQVTLRCSPKSGHDTVSWYQQALGQGPQFIFQYYEEEERQRGNFPDRFSGHQFPNYSSELNVNALLLGDSALYLCASSLTGGKNEKLFFGSGTQLSVL.

The genes are TRBV4-1 and TRBJ1-5, with TRBD1 identical over 7 bases. The germline CDR1 and CDR2 sequences are MGHRA and YSYEKL. CDR3 length: 15 amino acids. After removal of 0 bases from V and 3 bases from J, the junction contained 2 bases not matched to a gene. The CDR3 region is CASSQETGFNQPQHF. CDR3 nucleotides: TGCGCCAGCAGCCAAGAGACAGGGTTCAATCAGCCCCAGCATTTT.

The chain uses TRBV7-2 and TRBJ2-3; D unclear. V was pared by 1 base and J by 9 bases, with 11 bases between. Germline V lookup: CDR1 SGHTA, CDR2 FQGNSA. The CDR3 totals 13 residues. The CDR3 DNA follows: TGTGCCAGCAGCTTAGGGGCGCTAGGCACGCAGTATTTT. Protein: CASSLGALGTQYF.

The genes are TRBV7-2 and TRBJ2-7; D unclear. The germline gives CDR1 SGHTA, CDR2 FQGNSA. Trimming stripped 5 bases from V and 4 bases from J, with 15 bases between. This CDR3 contains 14 residues. In nucleotides, the CDR3 is TGTGCCAGCAGCGGTGGTGGTGGGTTATACGAGCAGTACTTC. Translation gives CASSGGGGLYEQYF.

V and J are TRBV2 and TRBJ1-2; 8 bases map to TRBD1. J was trimmed by 4 bases and V by 5 bases; bases with no gene match: 9. This CDR3 comprises 15 residues. The germline V gene has CDR1 SNHLY and CDR2 FYNNEI. As DNA, the CDR3 is TGTGCCAGCAGTCTTGGACAGGGTGGGACCTATGGCTACACCTTC. Protein product: CASSLGQGGTYGYTF. Complete variable domain (other parts from reference TRBV2 and TRBJ1-2): EPEVTQTPSHQVTQMGQEVILRCVPISNHLYFYWYRQILGQKVEFLVSFYNNEISEKSEIFDDQFSVERPDGSNFTLKIRSTKLEDSAMYFCASSLGQGGTYGYTFGSGTRLTVV.

The chain is built from TRBV19 and TRBJ1-1; no definite D call. The CDR3 runs to 15 residues. Germline V gene sequence: CDR1 LNHDA, CDR2 SQIVND (reference sequence). Deletions cut 4 bases from V and 3 bases from J, with 15 bases between. The CDR3 nucleotides read TGTGCCAGTAGTACCTTGGGAGGTTCGTACACTGAAGCTTTCTTT. Its translation: CASSTLGGSYTEAFF. The whole variable domain, filled in from reference TRBV19 and TRBJ1-1, reads DGGITQSPKYLFRKEGQNVTLSCEQNLNHDAMYWYRQDPGQGLRLIYYSQIVNDFQKGDIAEGYSVSREKKESFPLTVTSAQKNPTAFYLCASSTLGGSYTEAFFGQGTRLTVV.

The V gene is TRBV4-1, the J gene TRBJ1-4, with no clear D. Trimming cost V 2 bases and J 7 bases, with 14 bases left between them. The CDR3 runs to 15 residues. Germline loops: CDR1 MGHRA, CDR2 YSYEKL. CDR3: CASSQNSVGREKLFF. The CDR3, as DNA: TGCGCCAGCAGCCAAAATTCCGTGGGCCGTGAAAAACTGTTTTTT.

The chain joins TRBV21-1 to TRBJ1-3; TRBD1, as called in the table, went unchecked against the DNA. TRBV21-1 is a pseudogene locus. This CDR3 spans 17 amino acids. The CDR3 coding sequence is TGTGCCAGCGAAGCGGAGACAGGACCCTCCGGGGGAAACACCATATATTTT. Its protein is CASEAETGPSGGNTIYF.

The rearrangement joins TRBV9 to TRBJ2-3, with 8 bases lining up with TRBD2. The junction had 10 bases not matched to a gene; V was cut back by 1 base and J by 3 bases. There are 17 residues in the CDR3. The germline gives CDR1 SGDLS, CDR2 YYNGEE. The CDR3, as DNA: TGTGCCAGCAGCGTAAGGGGTTTGGGCGGGGGGACAGATACGCAGTATTTT. It translates to CASSVRGLGGGTDTQYF.

The V call is TRBV5-4, the J call TRBJ2-1, with D possibly being TRBD1 or TRBD2 (5 bases each). With 4 bases removed from V and 7 bases from J, the gap between germline ends came to 27 bases. Per the germline V gene, CDR1 is SGHNT and CDR2 is YYREEE (reference sequence). This CDR3 spans 18 amino acids. The CDR3 protein is CASSPKIGTTPVGNEQFF. CDR3 DNA sequence: TGTGCCAGCAGCCCGAAAATTGGGACGACCCCGGTGGGGAATGAGCAGTTCTTC.

V and J are TRBV7-2 and TRBJ1-1; D gene ambiguous. The CDR3 spans 15 residues. The ends were cut back, 2 bases at V and 3 bases at J, with 13 bases in the middle. Germline V gene sequence: CDR1 SGHTA, CDR2 FQGNSA. The CDR3 protein is CASSLQAGHDTEAFF. CDR3 nucleotide sequence: TGTGCCAGCAGCTTACAGGCAGGCCACGACACTGAAGCTTTCTTT. Looking up the rest from reference TRBV7-2 and TRBJ1-1 gives the full variable domain: GAGVSQSPSNKVTEKGKDVELRCDPISGHTALYWYRQSLGQGLEFLIYFQGNSAPDKSGLPSDRFSAERTGGSVSTLTIQRTQQEDSAVYLCASSLQAGHDTEAFFGQGTRLTVV.

The gene calls are TRBV19 and TRBJ2-1; 10 positions agree with TRBD2. Germline V CDR1 and CDR2: LNHDA, SQIVND (reference sequence). The CDR3 runs 15 residues. Trimming at V came to 2 bases and at J to 6 bases, leaving 4 bases not matched to a gene. Written as DNA, the CDR3 is TGTGCCAGTAGTATAAGAGCGGGAGGGCCCAATGAGCAGTTCTTC. Protein: CASSIRAGGPNEQFF.

The chain couples TRBV27 to TRBJ1-5, with a weak D call TRBD1 (6 bases). Between the trimmed V and J ends, which lost 8 bases and 0 bases, there was a span of 14 bases. The CDR3 is 15 residues long. Per the germline V gene, CDR1 is MNHEY and CDR2 is SMNVEV (reference sequence). The CDR3, as DNA: TGTGCCAGCCCGCGGGGGGCCTATAGCAATCAGCCCCAGCATTTT. It is translated as CASPRGAYSNQPQHF.

The gene calls are TRBV9 and TRBJ1-5, with 9 bases matching TRBD1. Trimming at V came to 3 bases and at J to 6 bases, leaving 7 bases not matched to a gene. The CDR3 is 15 residues long. Germline CDR1 SGDLS, CDR2 YYNGEE. DNA for the CDR3: TGTGCCAGCAGCGAACGGGGACAGGGTGCTCAGCCCCAGCATTTT. Protein sequence: CASSERGQGAQPQHF. The full variable domain, its missing parts supplied by reference TRBV9 and TRBJ1-5, is DSGVTQTPKHLITATGQRVTLRCSPRSGDLSVYWYQQSLDQGLQFLIQYYNGEERAKGNILERFSAQQFPDLHSELNLSSLELGDSALYFCASSERGQGAQPQHFGDGTRLSIL.

The chain combines TRBV28 with TRBJ1-4; tentatively, D is TRBD1 (6 bases). The CDR3 covers 15 residues. Trimming removed 3 bases at V and 6 bases at J, with 14 bases between. Germline V gene lookup returns CDR1 MDHEN and CDR2 SYDVKM. The CDR3 spells CASSLAGAGDEKLFF. In DNA, the CDR3 is TGTGCCAGCAGTTTGGCGGGGGCTGGGGATGAAAAACTGTTTTTT.

This chain links TRBV6-6 with TRBJ2-2, with D maybe TRBD1 (5 bases). Germline loops: CDR1 MNHNY, CDR2 SVGAGI (reference sequence). The CDR3 has 16 residues. Trimming took off 0 bases at V and 8 bases at J, with 16 bases between the two ends. The CDR3, as DNA: TGTGCCAGCAGTTACTCGTCAGGGCAAACATCAGGGGAGCTGTTTTTT. Translated, it gives CASSYSSGQTSGELFF.

CDR3 protein: CASSLIGTGAVTQYF. CDR3 nucleotide sequence: TGCGCCAGCAGCTTGATTGGGACAGGGGCTGTTACGCAGTATTTT. The V call is TRBV5-1, the J call TRBJ2-3, with 10 bases identical to TRBD1. CDR1 is SGHRS and CDR2 is YFSETQ in the germline V gene. The CDR3 has 15 amino acids. V lost 1 base and J lost 8; bases outside the gene matches: 7.

The chain employs TRBV5-4 and TRBJ2-7; D is perhaps TRBD1 or TRBD2 (5 bases each). The length of the CDR3 is 15 residues. Trimming took off 4 bases at V and 0 bases at J, with 14 bases between the two ends. In germline, CDR1 is SGHNT, CDR2 YYREEE (reference sequence). The CDR3 is CASSIGAGSSYEQYF. As DNA, the CDR3 is TGTGCCAGCAGCATCGGAGCAGGGAGCTCCTACGAGCAGTACTTC.

This clone has only one observation. V and J are TRBV30 and TRBJ1-3, with D perhaps TRBD1 (5 bases). CDR1 and CDR2 from the germline V gene are GTSNPN and SVGIG (reference sequence). Trimming took off 0 bases at V and 4 bases at J, with 13 bases between the two ends. The CDR3 spans 15 residues. The CDR3 is CAWSVPGQRGNTIYF. CDR3 nucleotides: TGTGCCTGGAGTGTACCAGGGCAGAGAGGAAACACCATATATTTT.

The chain uses TRBV5-5 and TRBJ1-1, with 7 bases aligning to TRBD1. V was pared by 4 bases and J by 0 bases, with 12 bases of the junction left unmatched. Per germline, CDR1 SGHKS and CDR2 YYEKEE (reference sequence). This CDR3 contains 17 residues. CDR3 region: CASSERRQGGMNTEAFF. For the CDR3, the DNA is TGTGCCAGCAGCGAGCGACGACAGGGAGGGATGAACACTGAAGCTTTCTTT.

Details on this clone: Additional DNA sequences in this sample encode the identical CDR3. The chain joins TRBV5-1 to TRBJ2-5, with 11 bases fitting TRBD2. V dropped 2 bases and J dropped 2; count of bases not matched to a gene: 8. This CDR3 is built from 17 residues. The germline CDR1 and CDR2 sequences are SGHRS and YFSETQ. The CDR3 DNA reads TGCGCCAGCAGCTTAGCCGGGACTAGCGGAGCGCAAGAGACCCAGTACTTC. Protein sequence: CASSLAGTSGAQETQYF.

The rearrangement joins TRBV18 to TRBJ2-1; D might be TRBD1 (5 bases). The CDR3 has 16 amino acids. Germline lookup yields CDR1 KGHSH and CDR2 LQKENI. The V and J ends lost 2 bases and 0 bases respectively, with 11 bases between them. CDR3 residues: CASSPVSGASYNEQFF. CDR3 nucleotide sequence: TGTGCCAGCTCACCAGTTTCTGGGGCCTCCTACAATGAGCAGTTCTTC.

This clone came up once. The J gene is TRBJ2-1, the V gene TRBV2; possible D gene TRBD2, 5 bases. Germline-derived CDR1 and CDR2 are SNHLY and FYNNEI. The V end lost 5 bases, the J end lost 6 bases, and 11 bases lay between the germline ends. This CDR3 contains 13 residues. The CDR3 bases are TGTGCCAGCAGTATACTAGTTCTCAATGAGCAGTTCTTC. Its protein product is CASSILVLNEQFF.